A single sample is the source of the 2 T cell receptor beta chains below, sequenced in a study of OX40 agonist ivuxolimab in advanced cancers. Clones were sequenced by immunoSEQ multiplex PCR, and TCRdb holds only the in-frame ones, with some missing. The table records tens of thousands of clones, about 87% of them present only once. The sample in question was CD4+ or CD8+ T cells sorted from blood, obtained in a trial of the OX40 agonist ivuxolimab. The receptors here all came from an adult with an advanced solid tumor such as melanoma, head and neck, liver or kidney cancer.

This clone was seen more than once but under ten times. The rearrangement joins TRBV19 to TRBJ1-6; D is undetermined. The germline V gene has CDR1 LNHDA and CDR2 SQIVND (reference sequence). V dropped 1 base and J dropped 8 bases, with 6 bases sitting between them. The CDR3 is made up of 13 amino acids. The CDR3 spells CASSIVGDSPLHF. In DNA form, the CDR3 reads TGTGCCAGTAGTATAGTCGGGGATTCACCCCTCCACTTT.

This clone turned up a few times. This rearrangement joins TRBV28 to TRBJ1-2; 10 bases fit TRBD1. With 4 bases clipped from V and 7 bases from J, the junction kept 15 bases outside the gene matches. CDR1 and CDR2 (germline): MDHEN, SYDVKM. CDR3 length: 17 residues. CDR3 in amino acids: CASSSADPTGGRAGYTF. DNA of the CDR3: TGTGCCAGCAGTTCGGCCGATCCGACAGGGGGCCGGGCTGGCTACACCTTC.